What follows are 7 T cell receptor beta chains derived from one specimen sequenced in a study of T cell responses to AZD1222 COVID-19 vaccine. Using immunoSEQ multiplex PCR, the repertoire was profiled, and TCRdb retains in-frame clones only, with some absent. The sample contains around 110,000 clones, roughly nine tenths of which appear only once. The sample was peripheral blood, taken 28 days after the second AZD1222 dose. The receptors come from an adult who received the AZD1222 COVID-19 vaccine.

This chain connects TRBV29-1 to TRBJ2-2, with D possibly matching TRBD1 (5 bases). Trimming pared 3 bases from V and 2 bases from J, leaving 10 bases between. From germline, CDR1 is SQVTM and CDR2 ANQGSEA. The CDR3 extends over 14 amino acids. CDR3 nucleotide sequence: TGCAGCGTTGACAGGGATCCAAACACCGGGGAGCTGTTTTTT. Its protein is CSVDRDPNTGELFF.

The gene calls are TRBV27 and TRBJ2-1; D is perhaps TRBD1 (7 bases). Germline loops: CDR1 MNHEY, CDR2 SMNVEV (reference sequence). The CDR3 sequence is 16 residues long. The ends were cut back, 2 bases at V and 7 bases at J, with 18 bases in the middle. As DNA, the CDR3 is TGTGCCAGCAGTTTAACAGGGGATTGGCGGGGAAATGAGCAGTTCTTC. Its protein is CASSLTGDWRGNEQFF.

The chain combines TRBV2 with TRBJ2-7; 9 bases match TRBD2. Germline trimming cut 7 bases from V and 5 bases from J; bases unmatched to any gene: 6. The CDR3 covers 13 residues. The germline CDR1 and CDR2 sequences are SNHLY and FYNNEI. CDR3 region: CASNGLARHEQYF. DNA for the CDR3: TGTGCCAGCAATGGACTAGCGCGACACGAGCAGTACTTC.

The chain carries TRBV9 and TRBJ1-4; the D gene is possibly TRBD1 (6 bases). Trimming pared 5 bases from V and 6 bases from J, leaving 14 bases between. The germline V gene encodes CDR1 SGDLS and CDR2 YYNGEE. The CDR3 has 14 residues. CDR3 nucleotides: TGTGCCAGCAGAGACAGGTCGGAGGATGAAAAACTGTTTTTT. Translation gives CASRDRSEDEKLFF.

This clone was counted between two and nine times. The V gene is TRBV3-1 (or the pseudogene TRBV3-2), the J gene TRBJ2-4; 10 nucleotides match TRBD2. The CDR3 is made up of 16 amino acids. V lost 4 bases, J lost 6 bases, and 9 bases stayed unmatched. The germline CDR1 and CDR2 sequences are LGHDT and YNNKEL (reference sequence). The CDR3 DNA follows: TGTGCCAGCAGCCGGCGCCCTAGCGGGAGTTCAAACATTCAGTACTTC. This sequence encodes CASSRRPSGSSNIQYF.

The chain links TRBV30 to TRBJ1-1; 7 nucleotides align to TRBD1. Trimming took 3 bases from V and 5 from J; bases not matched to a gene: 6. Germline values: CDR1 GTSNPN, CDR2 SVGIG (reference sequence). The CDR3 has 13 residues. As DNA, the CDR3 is TGTGCCTGGAGCGTGACAGGGCGGACTGAAGCTTTCTTT. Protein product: CAWSVTGRTEAFF.

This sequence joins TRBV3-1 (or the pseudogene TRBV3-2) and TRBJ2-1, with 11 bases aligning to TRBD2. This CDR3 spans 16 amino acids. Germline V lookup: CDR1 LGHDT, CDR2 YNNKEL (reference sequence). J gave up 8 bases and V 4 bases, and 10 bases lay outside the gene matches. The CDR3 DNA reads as TGTGCCAGCAGCCCCTTCATTAGCGGGAGGGACGATGAGCAGTTCTTC. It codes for CASSPFISGRDDEQFF.